Described below is a single T cell receptor beta chain sequence and its context. Its antigen is not known. The data were taken from a study of T cells in localized non-small cell lung cancer. General study findings and limits: Heterogeneity within the tumor remains possible, as just one region underwent sequencing.

From germline, CDR1 is LNHDA and CDR2 SQIVND (reference sequence). The CDR3 length is 14 residues. The junction had 6 bases not matched to a gene; V was cut back by 6 bases and J by 9 bases. Data came from immunoSEQ multiplex PCR; TCRdb stores just in-frame clones and leaves some out. The profile covers some 140,000 clones, with 89% appearing a single time and over 1.5% taken by the ten largest. This clonotype was sampled from a female donor at least 60 years old with stage I lung adenocarcinoma. The chain is built from TRBV19 and TRBJ2-1; 12 bases align to TRBD2. Material: peripheral blood, obtained before any cancer treatment. CDR3 sequence reads: CASSLAGGRGEQFF. CDR3 sequence (DNA): TGTGCCAGTAGCCTAGCGGGAGGGCGGGGTGAGCAGTTCTTC.